The clone carrying this T cell receptor beta chain was counted ten times or more. This sample is part of a study of regulatory T cells in long-lasting Graves disease. Study as a whole: Antithyroid drugs had been given to newly diagnosed Graves' patients for under 3 months.

V lost 6 bases, J lost 0 bases, and 4 bases stayed unmatched. CDR3 size: 14 residues. The germline V gene has CDR1 LNHDA and CDR2 SQIVND (reference sequence). Arm-PCR of CDR3 regions with iRepertoire HTBI primers generated TCR beta libraries. TCRdb redid the calling of the multiplex PCR reads with MiXCR, one entry per CDR3 protein. The table shows about 320,000 distinct CDR3 sequences, with about 18% occurring only once. Time point defined: newly diagnosed GD, antithyroid drugs for less than 3 months. With RNA extracted from PBMCs as input, the TCR library was made. The clonotype originates from a female donor with Graves disease. This specimen consisted of peripheral blood mononuclear cells (PBMCs), obtained at new diagnosis, from a patient treated with antithyroid drugs. The V and J genes are TRBV19 and TRBJ1-2, with 7 bases that match TRBD1. CDR3 coding DNA: TGTGCCAGTAGCCACAGGGGAGCTAACTATGGCTACACCTTC. Amino acid sequence: CASSHRGANYGYTF.